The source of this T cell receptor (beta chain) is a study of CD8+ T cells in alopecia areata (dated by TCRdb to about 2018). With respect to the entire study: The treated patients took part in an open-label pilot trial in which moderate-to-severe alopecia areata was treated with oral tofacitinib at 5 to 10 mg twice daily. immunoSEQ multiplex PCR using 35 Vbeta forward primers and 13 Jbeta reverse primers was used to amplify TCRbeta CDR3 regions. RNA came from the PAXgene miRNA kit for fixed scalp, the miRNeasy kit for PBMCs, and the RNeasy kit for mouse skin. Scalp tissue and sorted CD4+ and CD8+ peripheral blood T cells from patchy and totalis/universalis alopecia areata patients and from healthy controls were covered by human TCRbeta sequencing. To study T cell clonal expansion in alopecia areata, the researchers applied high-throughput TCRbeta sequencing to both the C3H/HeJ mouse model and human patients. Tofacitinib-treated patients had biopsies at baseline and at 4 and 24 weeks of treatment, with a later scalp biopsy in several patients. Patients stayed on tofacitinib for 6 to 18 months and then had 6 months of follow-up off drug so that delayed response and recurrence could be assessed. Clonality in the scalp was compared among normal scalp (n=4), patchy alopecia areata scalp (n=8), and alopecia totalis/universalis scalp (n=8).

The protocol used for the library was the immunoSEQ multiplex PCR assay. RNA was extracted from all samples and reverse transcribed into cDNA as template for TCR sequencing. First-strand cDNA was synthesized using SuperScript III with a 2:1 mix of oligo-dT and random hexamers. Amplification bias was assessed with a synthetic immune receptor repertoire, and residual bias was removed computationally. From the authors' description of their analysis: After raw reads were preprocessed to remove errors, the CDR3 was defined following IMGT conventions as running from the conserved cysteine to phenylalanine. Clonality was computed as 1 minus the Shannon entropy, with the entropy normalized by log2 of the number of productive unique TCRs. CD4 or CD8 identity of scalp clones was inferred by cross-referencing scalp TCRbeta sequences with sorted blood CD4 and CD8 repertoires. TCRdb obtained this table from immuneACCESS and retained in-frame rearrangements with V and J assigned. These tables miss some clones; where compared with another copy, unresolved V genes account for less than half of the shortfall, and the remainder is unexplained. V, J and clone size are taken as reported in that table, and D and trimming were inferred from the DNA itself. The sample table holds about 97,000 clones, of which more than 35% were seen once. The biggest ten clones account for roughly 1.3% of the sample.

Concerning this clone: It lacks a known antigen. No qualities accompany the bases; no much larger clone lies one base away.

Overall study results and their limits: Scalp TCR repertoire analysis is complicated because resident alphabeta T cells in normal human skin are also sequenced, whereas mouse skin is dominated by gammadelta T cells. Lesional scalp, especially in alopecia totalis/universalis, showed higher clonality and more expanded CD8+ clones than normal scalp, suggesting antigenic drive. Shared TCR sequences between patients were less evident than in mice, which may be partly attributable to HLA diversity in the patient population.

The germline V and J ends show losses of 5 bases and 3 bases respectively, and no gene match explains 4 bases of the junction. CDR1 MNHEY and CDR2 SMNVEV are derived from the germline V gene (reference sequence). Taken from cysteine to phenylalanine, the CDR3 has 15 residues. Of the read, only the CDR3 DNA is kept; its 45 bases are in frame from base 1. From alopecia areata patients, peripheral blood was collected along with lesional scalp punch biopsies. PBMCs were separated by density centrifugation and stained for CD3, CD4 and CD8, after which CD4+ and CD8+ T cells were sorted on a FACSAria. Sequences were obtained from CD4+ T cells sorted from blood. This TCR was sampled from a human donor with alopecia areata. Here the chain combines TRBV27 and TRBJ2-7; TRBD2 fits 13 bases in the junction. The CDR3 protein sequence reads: CASSRGTSGDYEQYF. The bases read TGTGCCAGCAGTAGAGGGACTAGCGGGGACTACGAGCAGTACTTC.